The rows below give T cell receptor beta chains drawn from one sample of a study of blood T cell repertoires in COVID-19. Profiling relied on immunoSEQ multiplex PCR, and the TCRdb table lists in-frame clones only, not all of them. The repertoire has fewer than 50,000 clones, around 90% of them found once; the top ten carry approximately 4%. The sample was peripheral blood. The source is a human donor in a cohort sampled during active COVID-19. Each CDR3 is given with its conserved first and last residue. A D gene is named only where the DNA matches it firmly. Only some rows state a clone size, as once, few, many or a class for expanded clones.

V	J	size	D	DNA	CDR3
TRBV2	TRBJ2-7	NA	TRBD1	TGTGCCTGTTCTACCGGGACAGGGACCTACGAGCAGTACTTC	CACSTGTGTYEQYF
TRBV19	TRBJ2-7	few	TRBD2	TGTGCCAGTAGTGATCCGGGAGGGCCCCAGGACGAGCAGTACTTC	CASSDPGGPQDEQYF
TRBV7-9	TRBJ2-7	few	TRBD2	TGTGCCAGCAGCTTAGGGGGTGGCTTAGCGGGAGGCAACGAGCAGTACTTC	CASSLGGGLAGGNEQYF
TRBV28	TRBJ1-1	NA	NA	TGTGCCACCCTGAGCGACACTGAAGCTTTCTTT	CATLSDTEAFF
TRBV2	TRBJ2-7	once	TRBD2	TGTGCCAGCAGTGAAATCCTAGCGGGGGCCTACGAGCAGTACTTC	CASSEILAGAYEQYF
TRBV19	TRBJ1-1	NA	NA	TGTGCCAGTAGTATGGCCCTCATGAACACTGAAGCTTTCTTT	CASSMALMNTEAFF
TRBV10-2	TRBJ2-2	NA	TRBD2	TGCGCCAGCTCTAGCGGGAGGGCCACCGGGGAGCTGTTTTTT	CASSSGRATGELFF
TRBV28	TRBJ2-3	NA	NA	TGTGCCAGCAGAGGACAGTATCCAGCAGATACGCAGTATTTT	CASRGQYPADTQYF
TRBV13	TRBJ2-2	NA	NA	TGTGCCAGCAGCTTATCGCGCACCGGGGAGCTGTTTTTT	CASSLSRTGELFF
TRBV29-1	TRBJ2-7	NA	TRBD2	TGCAGCGTTCTATCGGCGGGAGGGGCCCTGGAGCAGTACTTC	CSVLSAGGALEQYF
TRBV19	TRBJ2-3	NA	TRBD2	TGTGCCAGTAGTATAGGGATCGGCGGGAGGGCCACAGATACGCAGTATTTT	CASSIGIGGRATDTQYF
TRBV2	TRBJ1-4	NA	TRBD1	TGTGCCATCCAGGGGGCGGCTAATGAAAAACTGTTTTTT	CAIQGAANEKLFF
TRBV7-9	TRBJ1-5	NA	NA	TGTGCCAGCAGCTCCCAGTATAGCAATCAGCCCCAGCATTTT	CASSSQYSNQPQHF
TRBV25-1	TRBJ2-3	once	NA	TGTGCCAGCAGTGAGGTCGGGAGCACAGATACGCAGTATTTT	CASSEVGSTDTQYF
TRBV19	TRBJ2-6	NA	NA	TGTGCCAGTAGTATAGGCATCGGGCGGGGGCAGGGGGCGACTGGGGCCAACGTCCTGACTTTC	CASSIGIGRGQGATGANVLTF
TRBV7-8	TRBJ2-3	once	NA	TGTGCCAGCAGCTTAGCGGCAGGGGCGGGGGTAGATACGCAGTATTTT	CASSLAAGAGVDTQYF
TRBV6-5	TRBJ1-4	NA	TRBD1	TGTGCCAGCAGTTACCTCGGACAGGGAAGGGAAAAACTGTTTTTT	CASSYLGQGREKLFF
TRBV2	TRBJ1-2	NA	TRBD1	TGTGCCAAGACCAGGGGGCCTGGCTATGGCTACACCTTC	CAKTRGPGYGYTF
TRBV10-3	TRBJ2-7	once	NA	TGTGCCATCAGTGAGTCCGGGGGATCCTACGAGCAGTACTTC	CAISESGGSYEQYF
TRBV5-8	TRBJ2-7	once	NA	TGTGCCAGCAGCTTGCTACCGTACGAGCAGTACTTC	CASSLLPYEQYF
TRBV7-3	TRBJ2-7	NA	NA	TGTGCCAGCAGCTTAGCGGGTGGCGAGCAGTACTTC	CASSLAGGEQYF
TRBV10-3	TRBJ1-2	NA	NA	TGTGCCATCACTACAGGGCCTGAGCGAGGCTACACCTTC	CAITTGPERGYTF
TRBV25-1	TRBJ2-6	NA	TRBD1	TGTGCCAGCAGCCCCGCCCGGGGACAGGCAGGTGGGGCCAACGTCCTGACTTTC	CASSPARGQAGGANVLTF
TRBV18	TRBJ2-7	NA	NA	TGTGCCAGCTCTGATAGGAGGGGGCGTGACGAGCAGTACTTC	CASSDRRGRDEQYF
TRBV19	TRBJ1-5	NA	NA	TGTGCCAGTAGTCCGAGGGGGATTGGCAATCAGCCCCAGCATTTT	CASSPRGIGNQPQHF
TRBV19	TRBJ1-1	NA	NA	TGTGCCAGTAGTATTATTCATGTCAGGGGAGACACTGAAGCTTTCTTT	CASSIIHVRGDTEAFF
TRBV6-1	TRBJ1-3	NA	NA	TGTGCCAGCAGTGAAAAGGGGGAGACTACCATATATTTT	CASSEKGETTIYF
TRBV28	TRBJ1-5	NA	NA	TGTGCCAGCAGAACACATAGCAATCAGCCCCAGCATTTT	CASRTHSNQPQHF
TRBV28	TRBJ2-5	NA	NA	TGTGCCACTCACCCAGAGGGTCGGGGAGAGACCCAGTACTTC	CATHPEGRGETQYF
TRBV4-1	TRBJ2-1	NA	TRBD2	TGCGCCAGCAGCCTCCTACGCGGGACTAGCGGGAGTAATGAGCAGTTCTTC	CASSLLRGTSGSNEQFF
TRBV3-1/TRBV3-2	TRBJ2-2	NA	NA	TGTGCCAGCAGCCAAGAACCCTTCCGATGGAGCACCGGGGAGCTGTTTTTT	CASSQEPFRWSTGELFF
TRBV2	TRBJ1-5	once	NA	TGTGCCAGCGGGCAGGCAAATAATCAGCCCCAGCATTTT	CASGQANNQPQHF
TRBV6-5	TRBJ1-3	NA	TRBD1	TGTGCCAGCAGATACAGGGGAAAGGCTGGAAACACCATATATTTT	CASRYRGKAGNTIYF
TRBV7-9	TRBJ2-3	NA	TRBD2	TGTGCCAGCAGCCGACTAGCGTCTAACACAGATACGCAGTATTTT	CASSRLASNTDTQYF
TRBV5-6	TRBJ1-2	NA	NA	TGTGCCAGCAGCGCCGACAGAAACTATGGCTACACCTTC	CASSADRNYGYTF
TRBV4-2	TRBJ2-6	NA	NA	TGTGCCAGCAGCCAAGAGTCGACAGGATCTGGGGCCAACGTCCTGACTTTC	CASSQESTGSGANVLTF
TRBV6-5	TRBJ1-2	NA	NA	TGTGCCAGCAGCTACGCCGGGAGAGGCGGATATGGCTACACCTTC	CASSYAGRGGYGYTF
TRBV3-1/TRBV3-2	TRBJ1-5	NA	TRBD1	TGTGCCAGCAGAGCGACAGGGACCAATCAGCCCCAGCATTTT	CASRATGTNQPQHF
TRBV6-5	TRBJ2-1	NA	NA	TGTGCCAGCAGCGCGAGTGGTGAGCAGTTCTTC	CASSASGEQFF